Listed here are 26 T cell receptor beta chains from one sample, sequenced in a study of T cells after yellow fever vaccination. MiXCR, run by TCRdb on the 5' RACE reads, gives a single entry per CDR3 protein. This sample has fewer than 350,000 distinct CDR3 sequences, with around 4% found just once. The sequencing used PBMCs, collected on the day of the yellow fever booster vaccination. Every receptor here comes from a man between 18 and 35 years old who received the YFV17D yellow fever vaccine.

CDR3 coding DNA: TGTGCCAGCAGCCAAGCCGCGGCTAGCACAGATACGCAGTATTTT. It codes for CASSQAAASTDTQYF. V usage is TRBV3-1 and J usage is TRBJ2-3; D remains ambiguous. Trimming removed 1 base at V and 0 bases at J, with 8 bases between. The germline gives CDR1 LGHDT, CDR2 YNNKEL (reference sequence). This CDR3 has 15 amino acids.

The gene calls are TRBV6-5 and TRBJ1-1; tentative D call: TRBD1 (6 bases). Germline values: CDR1 MNHEY, CDR2 SVGAGI. The CDR3 totals 13 residues. V lost 2 bases and J 4 bases, leaving 8 bases between the germline ends. CDR3 protein: CASSYGGLTEAFF. The DNA of the CDR3 is TGTGCCAGCAGTTACGGGGGGCTCACTGAAGCTTTCTTT.

This clonotype has at least ten counts. The CDR3 bases are TGTGCCAGCAGTCCCGCGGGGGGTTCACCCCTCCACTTT. Translating it yields CASSPAGGSPLHF. The genes are TRBV12-3 or TRBV12-4 and TRBJ1-6, with D tentatively TRBD1 (5 bases). The CDR3 contains 13 residues. The V gene lost 5 bases and the J gene lost 9 bases, with 11 bases spanning the gap.

This clonotype came up a few times. The chain recombines TRBV4-1 with TRBJ2-5; 9 bases are a match to TRBD1. The CDR3 is 16 residues long. Trimming took 4 bases from V and 7 from J; bases not matched to a gene: 13. Per the germline V gene, CDR1 is MGHRA and CDR2 is YSYEKL. CDR3 bases: TGCGCCAGCAGCCCCCACTCGCGGGACAGGGTGTCGACCCAGTACTTC. Its protein is CASSPHSRDRVSTQYF.

This clonotype was observed at least ten times. The rearrangement joins TRBV20-1 to TRBJ2-5; TRBD2 is a possible D gene (7 bases). The ends were cut back, 3 bases at V and 1 base at J, with 9 bases in the middle. The CDR3 covers 13 residues. In germline, CDR1 is DFQATT, CDR2 SNEGSKA (reference sequence). CDR3 in DNA: TGCAGTGCTAGGGGGGGGCCCCAAGAGACCCAGTACTTC. This gives the protein CSARGGPQETQYF.

This rearrangement joins TRBV24-1 to TRBJ2-4; tentatively, D is TRBD1 or TRBD2 (5 bases each). Germline V gene data show CDR1 as KGHDR and CDR2 as SFDVKD. The CDR3 has 19 residues. V shed 8 bases and J shed 0 bases, with 25 bases lying between them. CDR3 in DNA: TGTGCCACCATCTTCCTCCAAACCCCGGGACCACTAGCCAAAAACATTCAGTACTTC. Its translation: CATIFLQTPGPLAKNIQYF.

This clonotype was counted ten times or more. This CDR3 is CASSLLRGAYEQYF. In DNA form, the CDR3 reads TGTGCCAGCAGCTTACTTAGGGGGGCCTACGAGCAGTACTTC. The gene calls are TRBV7-2 and TRBJ2-7; either TRBD1 or TRBD2 may supply D (6 bases each). This CDR3 comprises 14 residues. Germline assignment: CDR1 SGHTA and CDR2 FQGNSA. V was clipped by 2 bases and J by 2 bases, with 10 bases between them.

This clonotype was recorded many times. The chain carries TRBV20-1 and TRBJ2-3, with TRBD2 matching over 8 bases. J gave up 0 bases and V 0 bases, and 11 bases lay outside the gene matches. Germline CDR1 DFQATT, CDR2 SNEGSKA (reference sequence). The CDR3 extends over 18 amino acids. CDR3 in amino acids: CSARDKGRGGSSTDTQYF. The CDR3 bases are TGCAGTGCTAGAGATAAGGGTCGGGGGGGAAGTAGCACAGATACGCAGTATTTT.

Many counts were recorded for this clonotype. The chain links TRBV5-1 to TRBJ2-7; D is unclear. The V end lost 1 base, the J end lost 2 bases, and 7 bases lay between the germline ends. CDR1 is SGHRS and CDR2 is YFSETQ in the germline V gene. The CDR3 covers 13 residues. CDR3 DNA sequence: TGCGCCAGCAGCTTGCCAGCTACCTACGAGCAGTACTTC. This encodes CASSLPATYEQYF.

This clonotype has a handful of counts. The genes are TRBV9 and TRBJ1-1; D may be TRBD1 (6 bases). This CDR3 contains 14 residues. Trimming left V 3 bases short and J 4 bases short, with 13 bases between. The V gene's germline CDR1 is SGDLS and CDR2 YYNGEE. The CDR3 DNA sequence: TGTGCCAGCAGCGGTCAGGGGCCATTCACTGAAGCTTTCTTT. Its protein is CASSGQGPFTEAFF.

On this clonotype itself: One end of the junction fails to match germline, which may point to a read error. The chain links TRBV12-5 to TRBJ2-2; weak D call: TRBD2 (5 bases). The germline gives CDR1 LGHNT, CDR2 FRNRAP. The CDR3 extends over 15 amino acids. Written as DNA, the CDR3 is TGTGCTAGTGGTTTGTTTAACCTGAACACCGGGGAGATGTTTTTT. Protein product: CASGLFNLNTGEMFF.

This clonotype showed up just a few times. The V and J genes are TRBV7-2 and TRBJ2-5; maybe TRBD2 (7 bases). The CDR3 is 14 residues long. Deletions cut 5 bases from V and 0 bases from J, with 10 bases between. Germline V gives CDR1 SGHTA, CDR2 FQGNSA. The DNA of the CDR3 is TGTGCCAGCAGCGGGGGGGCCCACCAAGAGACCCAGTACTTC. This translates into CASSGGAHQETQYF.

This clonotype was recorded at least ten times. J is TRBJ2-1 and V is TRBV7-9, with D tentatively TRBD2 (6 bases). Germline V lookup: CDR1 SEHNR, CDR2 FQNEAQ (reference sequence). The V end was cut by 7 bases, the J end by 5 bases, with 18 bases between. The CDR3 spans 15 residues. CDR3 residues: CASNPLAGLHNEQFF. The CDR3 nucleotides are TGTGCCAGCAACCCCCTGGCGGGGTTACACAATGAGCAGTTCTTC.

A few counts support this clonotype. The rearrangement joins TRBV4-3 to TRBJ1-2; D gene ambiguous. Per the germline V gene, CDR1 is LGHNA and CDR2 is YSLEER. The CDR3 loop spans 13 amino acids. Trimming removed 0 bases from V and 5 bases from J, with 7 bases in between. This CDR3 reads CASSQDTKYGYTF. CDR3 in DNA: TGCGCCAGCAGCCAAGACACCAAATATGGCTACACCTTC.

At least ten counts were recorded for this clonotype. The chain uses TRBV6-5 and TRBJ1-1; 7 bases fit TRBD1. Germline V CDR1 and CDR2: MNHEY, SVGAGI. This CDR3 region has 18 residues. V lost 6 bases and J lost 11; bases outside the gene matches: 27. Written as DNA, the CDR3 is TGTGCCAGCAGACCCCAGCCATATCTAACAGGGGTTATCGGTCCGGCTTTCTTT. It encodes CASRPQPYLTGVIGPAFF.

This clonotype was detected only a few times. The V call is TRBV7-9, the J call TRBJ2-7; D is undetermined. Per germline, CDR1 SEHNR and CDR2 FQNEAQ (reference sequence). There are 13 residues in the CDR3. Trimming removed 3 bases from V and 1 base from J, with 7 bases in between. This CDR3 is CASSFYRSYEQYF. CDR3 in DNA: TGTGCCAGCAGCTTTTATCGGTCCTACGAGCAGTACTTC.

This clonotype was detected many times. V usage is TRBV21-1 and J usage is TRBJ1-3; TRBD1, the D gene given by the table, was not confirmed from the DNA. TRBV21-1 is reported as a pseudogene. The CDR3 has 16 residues. In DNA, the CDR3 is TGTGCCAGCAGCAAAGAAGACAGGAGCTCTGGAAACACCATATATTTT. Protein sequence: CASSKEDRSSGNTIYF.

This clonotype was seen many times. The chain carries TRBV5-1 and TRBJ1-5; no reliable D call. The CDR3 has 15 residues. Trimming cost V 4 bases and J 1 base, with 12 bases left between them. Germline V gene lookup returns CDR1 SGHRS and CDR2 YFSETQ. DNA of the CDR3: TGCGCCAGCAGCCCCGGGAGTTTGAGCAATCAGCCCCAGCATTTT. Translation gives CASSPGSLSNQPQHF.

The chain has TRBV5-1 and TRBJ2-1; D gene ambiguous. This CDR3 spans 14 amino acids. Germline values: CDR1 SGHRS, CDR2 YFSETQ. With 0 bases removed from V and 5 bases from J, the gap between germline ends came to 9 bases. CDR3 protein: CASSLGPGNNEQFF. CDR3 DNA: TGCGCCAGCAGCTTGGGTCCAGGAAACAATGAGCAGTTCTTC.

Here the CDR3 reads CASSLGPRDTSTDTQYF. CDR3 sequence (DNA): TGTGCCAGCAGCTTAGGCCCCCGGGACACCAGCACAGATACGCAGTATTTT. The V gene is TRBV7-9, the J gene TRBJ2-3, with D maybe TRBD1 (6 bases). The V gene lost 1 base and the J gene lost 0 bases, with 14 bases spanning the gap. CDR3 length: 17 residues. CDR1 and CDR2 (germline): SEHNR, FQNEAQ (reference sequence).

This clonotype has only a few counts. The V and J genes are TRBV2 and TRBJ2-2; D not resolved. This CDR3 comprises 17 residues. V lost 2 bases, J lost 2 bases, and 15 bases lay in between. CDR1 and CDR2 from the germline V gene are SNHLY and FYNNEI. CDR3 nucleotide sequence: TGTGCCAGCAGTGAACTGTCGTTGAGGAAAAACACCGGGGAGCTGTTTTTT. Its protein product is CASSELSLRKNTGELFF.

This clonotype has a count of ten or more. The chain recombines TRBV20-1 with TRBJ2-5; 8 bases align to TRBD1. This CDR3 region has 14 residues. With 2 bases clipped from V and 4 bases from J, the junction kept 6 bases outside the gene matches. Germline CDR1 reads DFQATT; CDR2 reads SNEGSKA (reference sequence). Written as DNA, the CDR3 is TGCAGTGCTAGATCCTGGACAGGGCTAGAGACCCAGTACTTC. Translation gives CSARSWTGLETQYF.

This clonotype was seen repeatedly, ten times or more. The chain couples TRBV7-9 to TRBJ2-3; no firm D call. Trimming removed 2 bases from V and 5 bases from J, with 17 bases in between. Germline assignment: CDR1 SEHNR and CDR2 FQNEAQ (reference sequence). There are 16 residues in the CDR3. CDR3 region: CASSLRSTSAKDTQYF. The CDR3 region has the DNA TGTGCCAGCAGCTTACGATCCACATCCGCGAAAGATACGCAGTATTTT.

This clonotype was seen only a few times. The rearrangement joins TRBV5-4 to TRBJ2-7; 9 bases are a match to TRBD1. CDR3 length: 14 residues. With 4 bases clipped from V and 4 bases from J, the junction kept 6 bases outside the gene matches. Germline V gene sequence: CDR1 SGHNT, CDR2 YYREEE (reference sequence). In nucleotides, the CDR3 is TGTGCCAGCAGCCAGGGACAGGGTTTGTACGAGCAGTACTTC. It specifies CASSQGQGLYEQYF. The complete variable domain, with remaining parts taken from reference TRBV5-4 and TRBJ2-7, reads ETGVTQSPTHLIKTRGQQVTLRCSSQSGHNTVSWYQQALGQGPQFIFQYYREEENGRGNFPPRFSGLQFPNYSSELNVNALELDDSALYLCASSQGQGLYEQYFGPGTRLTVT.

This chain uses TRBV27 with TRBJ2-2, with 8 bases lining up with TRBD1. Per germline, CDR1 MNHEY and CDR2 SMNVEV (reference sequence). The CDR3 totals 14 residues. Unmatched junction bases numbered 2, after V lost 7 bases and J lost 1 base. The DNA for the CDR3 is TGTGCCAGCACCGGGACAGGGAACACCGGGGAGCTGTTTTTT. It yields the protein CASTGTGNTGELFF.

This clonotype was seen at least ten times. The chain carries TRBV29-1 and TRBJ1-1; weak D call: TRBD1 (5 bases). The germline gives CDR1 SQVTM, CDR2 ANQGSEA. The CDR3 is made up of 13 amino acids. Trimming stripped 0 bases from V and 6 bases from J, with 11 bases between. The CDR3 loop is CSVEDYRSAEAFF. CDR3 sequence (DNA): TGCAGCGTTGAAGACTACAGGAGCGCTGAAGCTTTCTTT. The variable domain in full, with the rest retrieved from reference TRBV29-1 and TRBJ1-1, is SAVISQKPSRDICQRGTSLTIQCQVDSQVTMMFWYRQQPGQSLTLIATANQGSEATYESGFVIDKFPISRPNLTFSTLTVSNMSPEDSSIYLCSVEDYRSAEAFFGQGTRLTVV.